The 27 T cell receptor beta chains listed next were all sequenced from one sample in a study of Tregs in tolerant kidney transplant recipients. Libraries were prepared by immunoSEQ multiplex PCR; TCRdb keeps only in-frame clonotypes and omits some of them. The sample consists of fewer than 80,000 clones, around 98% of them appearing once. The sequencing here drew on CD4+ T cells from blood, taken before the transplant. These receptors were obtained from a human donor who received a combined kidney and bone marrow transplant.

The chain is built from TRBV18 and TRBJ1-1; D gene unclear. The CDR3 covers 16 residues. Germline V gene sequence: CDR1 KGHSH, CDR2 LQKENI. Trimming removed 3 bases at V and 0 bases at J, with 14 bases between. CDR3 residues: CASSPKSRGLNTEAFF. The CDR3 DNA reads TGTGCCAGCTCACCGAAAAGTCGCGGTCTGAACACTGAAGCTTTCTTT.

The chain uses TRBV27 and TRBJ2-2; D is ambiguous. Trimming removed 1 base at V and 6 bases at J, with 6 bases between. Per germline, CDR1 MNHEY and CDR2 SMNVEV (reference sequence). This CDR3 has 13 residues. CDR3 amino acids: CASSLWRSGELFF. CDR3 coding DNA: TGTGCCAGCAGTTTATGGCGGTCCGGGGAGCTGTTTTTT.

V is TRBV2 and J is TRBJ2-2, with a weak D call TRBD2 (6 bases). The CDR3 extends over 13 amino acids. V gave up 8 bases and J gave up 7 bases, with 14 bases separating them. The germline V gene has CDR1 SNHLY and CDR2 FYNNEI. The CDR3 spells CASGRENHGELFF. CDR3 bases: TGTGCCAGCGGCCGGGAGAACCACGGGGAGCTGTTTTTT.

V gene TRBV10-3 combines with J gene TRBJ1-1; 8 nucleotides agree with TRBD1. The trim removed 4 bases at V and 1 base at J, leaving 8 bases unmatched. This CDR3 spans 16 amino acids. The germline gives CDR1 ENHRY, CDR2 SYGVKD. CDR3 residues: CAISGLTGGGNTEAFF. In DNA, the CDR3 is TGTGCCATCAGTGGACTAACAGGGGGAGGGAACACTGAAGCTTTCTTT.

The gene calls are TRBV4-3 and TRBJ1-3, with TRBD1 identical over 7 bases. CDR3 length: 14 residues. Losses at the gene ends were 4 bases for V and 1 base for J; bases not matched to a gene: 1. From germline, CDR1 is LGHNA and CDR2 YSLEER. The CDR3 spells CASSRQGSGNTIYF. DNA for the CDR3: TGCGCCAGCAGCCGACAGGGTTCTGGAAACACCATATATTTT.

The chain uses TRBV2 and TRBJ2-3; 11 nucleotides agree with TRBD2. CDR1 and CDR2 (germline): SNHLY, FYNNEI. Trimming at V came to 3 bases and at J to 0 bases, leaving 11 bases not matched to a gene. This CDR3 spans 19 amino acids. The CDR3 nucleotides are TGTGCCAGCAGTGACGCTAGCGGGGGGACAACCTCTAGCACAGATACGCAGTATTTT. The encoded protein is CASSDASGGTTSSTDTQYF.

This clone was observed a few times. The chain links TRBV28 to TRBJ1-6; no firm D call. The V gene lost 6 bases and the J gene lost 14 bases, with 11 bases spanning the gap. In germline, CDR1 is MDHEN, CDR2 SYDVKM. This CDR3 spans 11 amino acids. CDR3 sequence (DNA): TGTGCCAGCAGGGGCCCGAGGGCCCTCCACTTT. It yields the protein CASRGPRALHF.

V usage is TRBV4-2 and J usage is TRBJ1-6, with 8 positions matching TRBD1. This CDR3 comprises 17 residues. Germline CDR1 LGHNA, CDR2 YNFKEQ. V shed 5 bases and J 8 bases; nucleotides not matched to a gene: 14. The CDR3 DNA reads TGTGCCAGCAGCGGGTCTAATACAGGGGGTGGAGATTCACCCCTCCACTTT. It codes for CASSGSNTGGGDSPLHF.

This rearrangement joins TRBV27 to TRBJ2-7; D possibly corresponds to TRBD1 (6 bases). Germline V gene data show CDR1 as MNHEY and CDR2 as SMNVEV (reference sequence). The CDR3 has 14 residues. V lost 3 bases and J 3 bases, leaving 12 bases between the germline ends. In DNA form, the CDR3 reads TGTGCCAGCAGTTTTCTGGACAGTTTCTACGAGCAGTACTTC. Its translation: CASSFLDSFYEQYF.

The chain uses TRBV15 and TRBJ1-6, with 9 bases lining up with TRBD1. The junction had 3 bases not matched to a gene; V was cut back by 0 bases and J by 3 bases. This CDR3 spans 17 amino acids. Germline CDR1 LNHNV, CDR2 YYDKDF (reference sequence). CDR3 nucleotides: TGTGCCACCAGCAGAGATAGGACAGGGGTCTATAATTCACCCCTCCACTTT. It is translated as CATSRDRTGVYNSPLHF.

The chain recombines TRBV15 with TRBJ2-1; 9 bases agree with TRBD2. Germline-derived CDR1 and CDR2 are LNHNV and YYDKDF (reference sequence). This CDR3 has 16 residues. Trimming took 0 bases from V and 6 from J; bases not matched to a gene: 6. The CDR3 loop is CATSRDVAGEGNEQFF. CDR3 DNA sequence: TGTGCCACCAGCAGAGACGTAGCGGGAGAAGGCAATGAGCAGTTCTTC. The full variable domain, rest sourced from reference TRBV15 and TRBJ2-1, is DAMVIQNPRYQVTQFGKPVTLSCSQTLNHNVMYWYQQKSSQAPKLLFHYYDKDFNNEADTPDNFQSRRPNTSFCFLDIRSPGLGDTAMYLCATSRDVAGEGNEQFFGPGTRLTVL.

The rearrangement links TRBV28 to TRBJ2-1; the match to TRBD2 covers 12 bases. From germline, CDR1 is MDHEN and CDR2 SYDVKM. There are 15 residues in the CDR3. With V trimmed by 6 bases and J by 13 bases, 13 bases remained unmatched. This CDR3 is CASRLSLAGGRGQFF. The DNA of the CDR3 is TGTGCCAGCAGGCTTTCACTAGCGGGGGGCCGGGGCCAGTTCTTC.

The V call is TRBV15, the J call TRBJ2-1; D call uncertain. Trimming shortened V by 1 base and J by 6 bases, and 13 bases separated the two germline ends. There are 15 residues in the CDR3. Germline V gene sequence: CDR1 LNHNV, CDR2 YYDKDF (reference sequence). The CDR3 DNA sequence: TGTGCCACCAGCAGAGGCCGGGTCTACTCCAATGAGCAGTTCTTC. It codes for CATSRGRVYSNEQFF.

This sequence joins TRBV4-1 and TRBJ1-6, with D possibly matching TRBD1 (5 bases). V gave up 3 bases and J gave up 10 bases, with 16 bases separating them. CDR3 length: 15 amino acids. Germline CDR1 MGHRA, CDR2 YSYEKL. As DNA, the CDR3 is TGCGCCAGCAGCCAGAGTCGCGGGGGTGGATCACCCCTCCACTTT. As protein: CASSQSRGGGSPLHF.

The CDR3 bases are TGTGCCATCAGTGAGTCGGGAGTTGAAGAGACCCAGTACTTC. It translates to CAISESGVEETQYF. This chain joins TRBV10-3 and TRBJ2-5; D may be TRBD2 (5 bases). The CDR3 has 14 residues. Germline V gene sequence: CDR1 ENHRY, CDR2 SYGVKD. The V and J ends lost 0 bases and 3 bases respectively, with 8 bases between them.

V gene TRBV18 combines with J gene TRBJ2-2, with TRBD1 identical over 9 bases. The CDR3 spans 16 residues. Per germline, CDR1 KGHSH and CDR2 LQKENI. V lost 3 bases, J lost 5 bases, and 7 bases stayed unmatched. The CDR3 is CASSPGQGFETGELFF. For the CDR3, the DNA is TGTGCCAGCTCACCGGGACAGGGATTCGAAACCGGGGAGCTGTTTTTT.

CDR3 bases: TGTGCCGTAACGCCCCGGGACAGGGGAGGTGGCTACACCTTC. Protein product: CAVTPRDRGGGYTF. The gene calls are TRBV6-5 and TRBJ1-2; 10 nucleotides match TRBD1. V gave up 11 bases and J gave up 7 bases; unmatched junction bases: 13. CDR1 and CDR2 (germline): MNHEY, SVGAGI. This CDR3 comprises 14 residues.

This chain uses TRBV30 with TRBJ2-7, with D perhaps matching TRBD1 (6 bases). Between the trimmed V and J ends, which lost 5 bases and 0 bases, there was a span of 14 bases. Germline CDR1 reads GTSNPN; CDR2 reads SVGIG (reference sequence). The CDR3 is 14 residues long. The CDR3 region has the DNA TGTGCCTGGGTTCGGGACACCAGCTCCTACGAGCAGTACTTC. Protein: CAWVRDTSSYEQYF.

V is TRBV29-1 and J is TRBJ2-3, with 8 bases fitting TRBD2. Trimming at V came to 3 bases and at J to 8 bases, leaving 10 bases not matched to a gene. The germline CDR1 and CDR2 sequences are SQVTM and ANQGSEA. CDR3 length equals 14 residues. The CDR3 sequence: CSVDLAGVRSTQYF. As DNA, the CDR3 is TGCAGCGTTGATCTAGCGGGCGTAAGATCTACGCAGTATTTT.

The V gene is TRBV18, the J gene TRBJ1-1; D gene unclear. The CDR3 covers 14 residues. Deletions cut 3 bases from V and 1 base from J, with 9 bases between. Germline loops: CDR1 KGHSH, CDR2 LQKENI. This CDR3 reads CASSPRGRNTEAFF. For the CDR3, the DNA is TGTGCCAGCTCACCGCGTGGGAGGAACACTGAAGCTTTCTTT.

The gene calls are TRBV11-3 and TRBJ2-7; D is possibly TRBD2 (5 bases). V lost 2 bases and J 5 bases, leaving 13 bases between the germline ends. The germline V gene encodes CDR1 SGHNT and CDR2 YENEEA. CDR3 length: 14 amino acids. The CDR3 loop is CASSLIASFNEQYF. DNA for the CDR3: TGTGCCAGCAGCTTAATAGCGTCTTTCAACGAGCAGTACTTC. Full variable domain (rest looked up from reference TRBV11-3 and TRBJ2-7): EAGVVQSPRYKIIEKKQPVAFWCNPISGHNTLYWYLQNLGQGPELLIRYENEEAVDDSQLPKDRFSAERLKGVDSTLKIQPAELGDSAVYLCASSLIASFNEQYFGPGTRLTVT.

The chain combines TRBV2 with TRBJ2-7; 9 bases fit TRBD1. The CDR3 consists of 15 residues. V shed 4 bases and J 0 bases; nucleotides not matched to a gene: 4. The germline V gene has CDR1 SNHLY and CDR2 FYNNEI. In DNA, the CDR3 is TGTGCCAGCAGTGGGACAGGGGCCCGCTCCTACGAGCAGTACTTC. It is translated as CASSGTGARSYEQYF.

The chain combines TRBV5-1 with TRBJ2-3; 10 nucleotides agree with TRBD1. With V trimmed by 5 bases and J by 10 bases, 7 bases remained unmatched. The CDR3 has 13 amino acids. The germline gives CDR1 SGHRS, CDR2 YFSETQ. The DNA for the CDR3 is TGCGCCAGCAGAGGGACAGGGGATCGGCCGCAGTATTTT. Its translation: CASRGTGDRPQYF. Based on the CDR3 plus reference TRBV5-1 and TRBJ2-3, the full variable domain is KAGVTQTPRYLIKTRGQQVTLSCSPISGHRSVSWYQQTPGQGLQFLFEYFSETQRNKGNFPGRFSGRQFSNSRSEMNVSTLELGDSALYLCASRGTGDRPQYFGPGTRLTVL.

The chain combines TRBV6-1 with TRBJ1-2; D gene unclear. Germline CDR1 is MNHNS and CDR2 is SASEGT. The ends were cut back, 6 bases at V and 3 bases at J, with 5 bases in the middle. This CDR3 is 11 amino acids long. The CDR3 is CASRPDYGYTF. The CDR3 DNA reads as TGTGCCAGCAGGCCGGACTATGGCTACACCTTC.

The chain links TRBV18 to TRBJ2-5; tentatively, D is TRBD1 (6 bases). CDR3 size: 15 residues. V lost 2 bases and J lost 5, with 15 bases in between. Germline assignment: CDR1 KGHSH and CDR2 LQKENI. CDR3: CASSPRTELRETQYF. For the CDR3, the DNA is TGTGCCAGCTCACCAAGGACAGAGTTAAGGGAGACCCAGTACTTC.

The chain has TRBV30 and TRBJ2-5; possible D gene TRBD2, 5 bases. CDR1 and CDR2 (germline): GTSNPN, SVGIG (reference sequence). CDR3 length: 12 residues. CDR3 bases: TGTTCTTCCGGGGAACCGGGGGAGACCCAGTACTTC. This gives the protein CSSGEPGETQYF.

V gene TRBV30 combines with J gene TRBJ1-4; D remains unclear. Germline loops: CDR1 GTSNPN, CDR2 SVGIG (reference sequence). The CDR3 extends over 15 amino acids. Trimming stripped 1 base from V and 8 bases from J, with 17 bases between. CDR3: CAWSEGGVRGEKLFF. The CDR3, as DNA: TGTGCCTGGAGTGAGGGCGGGGTCAGAGGAGAAAAACTGTTTTTT.